Shown below are 21 T cell receptor beta chains from a single sample sequenced in a study of somatic mutations in cytotoxic T cells in rheumatoid arthritis. Sequenced by immunoSEQ multiplex PCR; TCRdb stores in-frame clones only, minus some. The sample has some 15,000 clones; around 80% are singletons. The sequencing sample was made of CD8+ T cells sorted from blood. All receptors come from a woman between 45 and 65 years old with rheumatoid arthritis.

The chain carries TRBV15 and TRBJ1-4, with D maybe TRBD1 (6 bases). CDR1 is LNHNV, CDR2 YYDKDF, per germline (reference sequence). This CDR3 spans 18 amino acids. Trimming left V 1 base short and J 7 bases short, with 22 bases between. This chain's CDR3 is CATSRGLGFQGRSEKLFF. The CDR3 DNA reads as TGTGCCACCAGCAGAGGGTTAGGTTTTCAGGGGAGGAGTGAAAAACTGTTTTTT.

The chain joins TRBV19 to TRBJ1-2; 7 bases fit TRBD1. With V trimmed by 9 bases and J by 2 bases, 3 bases remained unmatched. The CDR3 is 12 residues long. Germline V gene data show CDR1 as LNHDA and CDR2 as SQIVND (reference sequence). CDR3 in DNA: TGTGCCAGCGGGACAGCCAACTATGGCTACACCTTC. This gives the protein CASGTANYGYTF.

This chain connects TRBV4-3 to TRBJ1-1; 7 nucleotides agree with TRBD1. The CDR3 has 17 residues. CDR1 and CDR2 (germline): LGHNA, YSLEER. Losses at the gene ends were 1 base for V and 8 bases for J; bases not matched to a gene: 16. CDR3 nucleotide sequence: TGCGCCAGCAGCCAAGCCCTGACGACAGGGAGAGGAGAAGAAGCTTTCTTT. The encoded protein is CASSQALTTGRGEEAFF.

There are a few counts of this clone. The J gene is TRBJ2-7, the V gene TRBV5-4, with a weak D call TRBD2 (6 bases). CDR3 length: 13 amino acids. CDR1 and CDR2 from the germline V gene are SGHNT and YYREEE (reference sequence). Trimming pared 4 bases from V and 1 base from J, leaving 9 bases between. For the CDR3, the DNA is TGTGCCAGCAGCCCCGGAGGGTCCTACGAGCAGTACTTC. This sequence encodes CASSPGGSYEQYF.

The CDR3 coding sequence is TGTGCCAGCTCCCAAAGCTCAGGGGCCCTTCGCTACGAGCAGTACTTC. Translated, it gives CASSQSSGALRYEQYF. The J gene is TRBJ2-7, the V gene TRBV18; maybe TRBD1 (6 bases). V was clipped by 6 bases and J by 3 bases, with 21 bases between them. The V gene's germline CDR1 is KGHSH and CDR2 LQKENI. CDR3 length: 16 amino acids.

The chain joins TRBV30 to TRBJ2-7, with 7 bases that match TRBD1. Germline CDR1 GTSNPN, CDR2 SVGIG (reference sequence). The J segment lost 2 bases and the V segment lost 0 bases, leaving 16 bases of the junction unmatched. The CDR3 runs to 18 residues. This CDR3 is CAWSVPTGMTGPTYEQYF. The DNA for the CDR3 is TGTGCCTGGAGTGTACCGACAGGGATGACGGGACCAACCTACGAGCAGTACTTC.

The rearrangement joins TRBV14 to TRBJ2-5, with TRBD2 matching 12 bases. The CDR3 is 15 residues long. Trimming cost V 4 bases and J 5 bases; bases outside gene matches: 5. Germline V gene lookup returns CDR1 SGHDN and CDR2 FVKESK. The CDR3: CASSPTSGSGETQYF. The CDR3 DNA reads TGTGCCAGCAGCCCGACTAGCGGGAGTGGGGAGACCCAGTACTTC.

This chain's CDR3 is CAFQGQGPINSPLHF. The CDR3 bases are TGTGCCTTCCAGGGTCAGGGGCCCATCAATTCACCCCTCCACTTT. The V and J genes are TRBV5-4 and TRBJ1-6, with D tentatively TRBD1 (6 bases). Germline CDR1 reads SGHNT; CDR2 reads YYREEE (reference sequence). V was shortened by 10 bases and J by 7 bases, with 21 bases between the two germline ends. The CDR3 runs 15 residues.

This sequence joins TRBV9 and TRBJ2-3, with a possible D match to TRBD1 (6 bases). CDR3 length: 14 amino acids. V was cut by 3 bases and J by 5 bases, with 13 bases left in between. Per germline, CDR1 SGDLS and CDR2 YYNGEE. In nucleotides, the CDR3 is TGTGCCAGCAGCGCGGGCTCGACAGGAGATACGCAGTATTTT. It codes for CASSAGSTGDTQYF.

The chain is built from TRBV30 and TRBJ1-6, with D possibly matching TRBD1 (5 bases). Germline values: CDR1 GTSNPN, CDR2 SVGIG (reference sequence). CDR3 length: 12 amino acids. Trimming removed 6 bases from V and 12 bases from J, with 15 bases in between. The chain's CDR3 is CACDLGGKPLHF. In DNA form, the CDR3 reads TGTGCCTGTGATTTGGGGGGTAAACCCCTCCACTTT.

Only one count was recorded for this clone. V gene TRBV27 combines with J gene TRBJ2-7, with D possibly TRBD1 on 6 matching bases. Germline V gene data show CDR1 as MNHEY and CDR2 as SMNVEV (reference sequence). V lost 6 bases and J 0 bases, leaving 15 bases between the germline ends. The CDR3 extends over 15 amino acids. DNA for the CDR3: TGTGCCAGCAGCCACAGGGTGGTGGGCTCCTACGAGCAGTACTTC. Translation: CASSHRVVGSYEQYF.

The V and J genes are TRBV27 and TRBJ2-4; a possible D gene is TRBD1 (6 bases). This CDR3 comprises 19 residues. Germline CDR1 reads MNHEY; CDR2 reads SMNVEV (reference sequence). The V gene lost 0 bases and the J gene lost 3 bases, with 21 bases spanning the gap. The CDR3 DNA is TGTGCCAGCAGTTTATCCCCACAAGTAGGACAGATTAACAAAAACATTCAGTACTTC. Amino acid sequence: CASSLSPQVGQINKNIQYF.

Remarks on this clone: In the same sample, other DNA sequences code for this CDR3. The V gene is TRBV5-1, the J gene TRBJ1-4; no definite D call. Germline CDR1 SGHRS, CDR2 YFSETQ. Trimming removed 1 base from V and 0 bases from J, with 4 bases in between. The CDR3 consists of 14 residues. For the CDR3, the DNA is TGCGCCAGCAGCTTGCCAGCAACTAATGAAAAACTGTTTTTT. This sequence encodes CASSLPATNEKLFF. Drawing the rest from reference TRBV5-1 and TRBJ1-4, the complete variable domain is KAGVTQTPRYLIKTRGQQVTLSCSPISGHRSVSWYQQTPGQGLQFLFEYFSETQRNKGNFPGRFSGRQFSNSRSEMNVSTLELGDSALYLCASSLPATNEKLFFGSGTQLSVL.

The J gene is TRBJ2-7, the V gene TRBV5-6, with 9 bases lining up with TRBD1. V was clipped by 4 bases and J by 5 bases; unmatched bases: 13. The CDR3 runs to 16 residues. Germline loops: CDR1 SGHDT, CDR2 YYEEEE. CDR3 in DNA: TGTGCCAGCAGCACGACCGGGACAGGGCTCGCCGACGAGCAGTACTTC. Translating it yields CASSTTGTGLADEQYF.

V gene TRBV28 combines with J gene TRBJ1-1; 7 nucleotides match TRBD1. Per the germline V gene, CDR1 is MDHEN and CDR2 is SYDVKM. This CDR3 comprises 15 residues. V was pared by 3 bases and J by 7 bases, with 11 bases of the junction left unmatched. The CDR3 protein is CASSFLKGGGGEAFF. The CDR3 bases are TGTGCCAGCAGTTTTCTCAAAGGGGGCGGCGGTGAAGCTTTCTTT.

In its sample, this clone was seen once. The CDR3 DNA reads as TGTGCCAGCAGTCCCCTGGGACTAGCGGGGGTGTACACCGGGGAGCTGTTTTTT. Its translation is CASSPLGLAGVYTGELFF. This chain uses TRBV2 with TRBJ2-2, with 14 positions matching TRBD2. The CDR3 extends over 18 amino acids. The V segment lost 5 bases and the J segment 3 bases; nucleotides outside the gene matches: 8. Germline loops: CDR1 SNHLY, CDR2 FYNNEI.

This chain links TRBV5-6 with TRBJ2-1; TRBD2 matches 7 bases. There are 15 residues in the CDR3. Trimming took 4 bases from V and 6 from J; bases not matched to a gene: 10. CDR1 and CDR2 from the germline V gene are SGHDT and YYEEEE. CDR3 nucleotide sequence: TGTGCCAGCAGCCCCGGGCCGGGAGGTCTCAATGAGCAGTTCTTC. This gives the protein CASSPGPGGLNEQFF.

This chain links TRBV19 with TRBJ1-1; tentative D call: TRBD1 (5 bases). Germline V gene lookup returns CDR1 LNHDA and CDR2 SQIVND (reference sequence). V gave up 8 bases and J gave up 1 base, with 14 bases separating them. The CDR3 runs 14 residues. The CDR3 here is CASDQGQGNTEAFF. CDR3 nucleotides: TGTGCCAGTGATCAGGGTCAGGGGAACACTGAAGCTTTCTTT.

The chain employs TRBV19 and TRBJ2-1, with 9 bases fitting TRBD2. CDR3 length equals 16 residues. Germline V gives CDR1 LNHDA, CDR2 SQIVND (reference sequence). The V gene end was trimmed by 7 bases and the J gene end by 7 bases; junction bases not matched to a gene: 14. Written as DNA, the CDR3 is TGTGCCAGTACCCCCGCGGGTAGCGGGGGATCTAATGAGCAGTTCTTC. Its protein is CASTPAGSGGSNEQFF.

The V and J genes are TRBV19 and TRBJ2-2, with D hard to call. V shed 3 bases and J shed 3 bases, with 11 bases lying between them. Germline-derived CDR1 and CDR2 are LNHDA and SQIVND (reference sequence). This CDR3 contains 15 residues. The CDR3 DNA reads TGTGCCAGTAGTATCCTGCAGGAATACACCGGGGAGCTGTTTTTT. This codes for CASSILQEYTGELFF.

The chain has TRBV9 and TRBJ2-7, with 10 nucleotides matching TRBD1. Losses at the gene ends were 2 bases for V and 4 bases for J; bases not matched to a gene: 3. The CDR3 spans 14 residues. CDR1 is SGDLS, CDR2 YYNGEE, per germline. Here the CDR3 DNA reads TGTGCCAGCAGCGTTGGGACAGGGGTGTACGAGCAGTACTTC. This encodes CASSVGTGVYEQYF. Drawing the rest from reference TRBV9 and TRBJ2-7, the complete variable domain is DSGVTQTPKHLITATGQRVTLRCSPRSGDLSVYWYQQSLDQGLQFLIQYYNGEERAKGNILERFSAQQFPDLHSELNLSSLELGDSALYFCASSVGTGVYEQYFGPGTRLTVT.